These 9 T cell receptor beta chains share one sample of origin, sequenced in a study of high-grade serous ovarian cancer treatment subgroups (TCRdb year 2021). Tumor samples were obtained before definitive surgery or chemotherapy. Library preparation used the immunoSEQ multiplex PCR assay. TCRdb's version of the immuneACCESS table is confined to in-frame rearrangements and falls short of the full clone set. An unresolved V gene accounts for under half of the shortfall where checked; the remainder is of unknown origin. In all, the sample holds approximately 4,200 clones, and approximately 81% of those were seen once. 7% to 9% of the sample is taken by the ten largest. The sample consisted of tumor tissue. Receptors were obtained from a human donor with high-grade serous ovarian cancer.

This chain uses TRBV6-4 with TRBJ1-6; D is ambiguous. The ends were cut back, 2 bases at V and 10 bases at J, with 27 bases in the middle. CDR3 length equals 19 residues. Germline V lookup: CDR1 MRHNA, CDR2 SNTAGT. The CDR3 nucleotides are TGTGCCAGCAGTGACCCTTCAAAGGCCGACGGTACGGAAGTCTCACCCCTCCACTTT. This translates into CASSDPSKADGTEVSPLHF.

The sample holds a few counts of this clone. V is TRBV9 and J is TRBJ2-1; TRBD2 agrees at 8 bases. CDR3 length: 17 residues. Germline-derived CDR1 and CDR2 are SGDLS and YYNGEE. The V and J ends lost 5 bases and 6 bases, in that order; junction bases with no gene match: 16. CDR3 loop: CASRPGTGGAVGNEQFF. The CDR3 coding sequence is TGTGCCAGCAGACCCGGTACCGGGGGGGCAGTGGGCAATGAGCAGTTCTTC.

The CDR3 DNA sequence: TGTGCCTGGAATTCCGGGACCCCCAATCAGCCCCAGCATTTT. Translation gives CAWNSGTPNQPQHF. V and J are TRBV30 and TRBJ1-5; possibly TRBD1 for D (5 bases). The CDR3 extends over 14 amino acids. CDR1 GTSNPN and CDR2 SVGIG come from the germline V gene (reference sequence). V shed 4 bases and J shed 3 bases, with 13 bases lying between them.

V gene TRBV30 combines with J gene TRBJ2-2; D not resolved. Trimming cost V 0 bases and J 5 bases, with 7 bases left between them. The CDR3 runs 13 residues. The germline V gene has CDR1 GTSNPN and CDR2 SVGIG (reference sequence). The CDR3 DNA follows: TGTGCCTGGAGTGTAATCAGGACCGGGGAGCTGTTTTTT. Translating gives CAWSVIRTGELFF.

Concerning this clone: This specimen includes other DNA sequences encoding the same CDR3. The chain links TRBV19 to TRBJ2-7; weak D call: TRBD1 (6 bases). The CDR3 length is 14 residues. CDR1 is LNHDA, CDR2 SQIVND, per germline (reference sequence). Trimming removed 0 bases at V and 1 base at J, with 7 bases between. The CDR3 reads CASSIETGSYEQYF. The DNA of the CDR3 is TGTGCCAGTAGTATAGAGACAGGATCCTACGAGCAGTACTTC.

The chain carries TRBV2 and TRBJ2-5, with D perhaps matching TRBD1 or TRBD2 (6 bases each). V dropped 5 bases and J dropped 4 bases, with 14 bases sitting between them. Germline V gives CDR1 SNHLY, CDR2 FYNNEI. The CDR3 contains 14 residues. CDR3 loop: CASSRLGGRETQYF. The CDR3 DNA reads TGTGCCAGCAGTAGGCTTGGGGGGCGAGAGACCCAGTACTTC.

The chain has TRBV13 and TRBJ2-3; a weak D match, TRBD2 (5 bases). Between the trimmed V and J ends, which lost 4 bases and 1 base, there was a span of 6 bases. Germline assignment: CDR1 PRHDT and CDR2 FYEKMQ (reference sequence). The CDR3 spans 13 residues. CDR3 amino acids: CASSSRGTDTQYF. DNA for the CDR3: TGTGCCAGCAGCTCGAGGGGCACAGATACGCAGTATTTT.

V is TRBV2 and J is TRBJ1-4; maybe TRBD1 (6 bases). The length of the CDR3 is 14 residues. Germline CDR1 SNHLY, CDR2 FYNNEI. The germline V and J ends were trimmed by 7 bases and 4 bases, with 13 bases remaining between them. The CDR3 loop is CASKEGGSNEKLFF. The CDR3 bases are TGTGCCAGCAAGGAGGGGGGAAGTAATGAAAAACTGTTTTTT.

This chain joins TRBV5-1 and TRBJ1-2; D remains unclear. This CDR3 comprises 14 residues. Germline CDR1 reads SGHRS; CDR2 reads YFSETQ. Trimming took 0 bases from V and 4 from J, leaving 10 bases between them. CDR3 DNA: TGCGCCAGCAGCTTGGAGGGTTTGGGCTATGGCTACACCTTC. It specifies CASSLEGLGYGYTF.